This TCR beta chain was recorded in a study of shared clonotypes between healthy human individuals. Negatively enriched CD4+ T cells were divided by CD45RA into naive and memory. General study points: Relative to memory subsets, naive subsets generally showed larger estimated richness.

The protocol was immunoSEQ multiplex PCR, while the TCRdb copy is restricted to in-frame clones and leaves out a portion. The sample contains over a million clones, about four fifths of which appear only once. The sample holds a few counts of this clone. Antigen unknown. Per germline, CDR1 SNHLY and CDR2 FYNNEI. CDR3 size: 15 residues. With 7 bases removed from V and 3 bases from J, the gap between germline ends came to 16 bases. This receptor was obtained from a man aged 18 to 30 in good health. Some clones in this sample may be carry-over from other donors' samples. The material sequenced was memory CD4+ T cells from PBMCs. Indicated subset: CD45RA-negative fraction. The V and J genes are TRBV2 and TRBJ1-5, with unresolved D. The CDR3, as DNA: TGTGCCAGCATGTCTGGTTTTAGTGCCAATCAGCCCCAGCATTTT. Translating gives CASMSGFSANQPQHF.